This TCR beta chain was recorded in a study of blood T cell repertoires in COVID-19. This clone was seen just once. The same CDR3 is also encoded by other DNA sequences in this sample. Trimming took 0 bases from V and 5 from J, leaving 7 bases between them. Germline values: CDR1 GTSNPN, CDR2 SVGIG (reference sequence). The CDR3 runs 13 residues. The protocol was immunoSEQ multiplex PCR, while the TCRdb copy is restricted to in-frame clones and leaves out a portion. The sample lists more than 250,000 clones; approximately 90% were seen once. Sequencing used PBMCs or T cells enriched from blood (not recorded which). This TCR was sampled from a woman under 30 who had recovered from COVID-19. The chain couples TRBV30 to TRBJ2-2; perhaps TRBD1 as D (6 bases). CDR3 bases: TGTGCCTGGAGTGTTCAGGGGACCGGGGAGCTGTTTTTT. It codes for CAWSVQGTGELFF.